These 28 T cell receptor beta chains originate from one sample sequenced in a study of blood T cell repertoires in COVID-19. The method was immunoSEQ multiplex PCR; TCRdb's version includes in-frame clones alone and lacks a portion of them. Of 310,000 or so clones in the sample, about 88% were seen once. The sequencing input was PBMCs or T cells enriched from blood (not recorded which). These TCRs come from a woman in her thirties or forties who had recovered from COVID-19.

Concerning this clone: The sample holds other DNA sequences that translate to the same CDR3. The V and J genes are TRBV24-1 and TRBJ1-1; unclear D gene. Germline V gives CDR1 KGHDR, CDR2 SFDVKD. CDR3 length: 12 amino acids. V lost 4 bases to trimming and J lost 2 bases, with 4 bases between them. The CDR3 DNA reads as TGTGCCACCAGTGACTCTAACACTGAAGCTTTCTTT. Protein sequence: CATSDSNTEAFF.

This chain connects TRBV5-1 to TRBJ2-3; 13 bases line up with TRBD2. CDR1 and CDR2 (germline): SGHRS, YFSETQ. This CDR3 is built from 17 residues. With V trimmed by 3 bases and J by 4 bases, 8 bases remained unmatched. The CDR3 nucleotides are TGCGCCAGCAGCTCGGGACGGACTAGCGGGAGCCCAGATACGCAGTATTTT. Translation gives CASSSGRTSGSPDTQYF.

The chain recombines TRBV7-2 with TRBJ2-1; no firm D call. CDR1 and CDR2 from the germline V gene are SGHTA and FQGNSA. This CDR3 contains 15 residues. V lost 2 bases and J 6 bases, leaving 14 bases between the germline ends. CDR3 sequence: CASSLIPLHSNEQFF. The CDR3 nucleotides are TGTGCCAGCAGCTTAATCCCCCTCCATAGCAATGAGCAGTTCTTC. Supplemented by reference TRBV7-2 and TRBJ2-1, the full variable domain reads GAGVSQSPSNKVTEKGKDVELRCDPISGHTALYWYRQSLGQGLEFLIYFQGNSAPDKSGLPSDRFSAERTGGSVSTLTIQRTQQEDSAVYLCASSLIPLHSNEQFFGPGTRLTVL.

The gene calls are TRBV15 and TRBJ1-3, with D maybe TRBD1 (6 bases). This CDR3 contains 15 residues. Germline V gives CDR1 LNHNV, CDR2 YYDKDF (reference sequence). V was clipped by 2 bases and J by 1 base, with 9 bases between them. CDR3 nucleotide sequence: TGTGCCACCAGCAGATCTACAGGGTCTGGAAACACCATATATTTT. Translating gives CATSRSTGSGNTIYF. Complete variable domain (other parts from reference TRBV15 and TRBJ1-3): DAMVIQNPRYQVTQFGKPVTLSCSQTLNHNVMYWYQQKSSQAPKLLFHYYDKDFNNEADTPDNFQSRRPNTSFCFLDIRSPGLGDTAMYLCATSRSTGSGNTIYFGEGSWLTVV.

The chain recombines TRBV10-3 with TRBJ2-3; TRBD2 matches at 11 bases. V lost 4 bases, J lost 5 bases, and 8 bases stayed unmatched. This CDR3 is built from 16 residues. CDR1 and CDR2 (germline): ENHRY, SYGVKD. The DNA of the CDR3 is TGTGCCATCAGTGGGAAACTAGCGGGAGCCGGAGATACGCAGTATTTT. Its translation is CAISGKLAGAGDTQYF.

This chain connects TRBV9 to TRBJ2-2; 10 nucleotides line up with TRBD2. The CDR3 contains 16 residues. The germline gives CDR1 SGDLS, CDR2 YYNGEE. Germline trimming cut 0 bases from V and 7 bases from J; bases unmatched to any gene: 6. Here the CDR3 reads CASSVALAGANGELFF. The CDR3 coding sequence is TGTGCCAGCAGCGTAGCCCTAGCGGGAGCTAACGGGGAGCTGTTTTTT.

The table lists this clone with a few counts. The V gene is TRBV7-9, the J gene TRBJ1-3; unclear D gene. The CDR3 covers 14 residues. Germline V lookup: CDR1 SEHNR, CDR2 FQNEAQ (reference sequence). The ends were cut back, 3 bases at V and 0 bases at J, with 6 bases in the middle. CDR3 sequence reads: CASSFANSGNTIYF. CDR3 bases: TGTGCCAGCAGCTTTGCGAACTCTGGAAACACCATATATTTT.

This clone was recorded once. The chain carries TRBV28 and TRBJ1-2, with 7 positions matching TRBD1. The V gene's germline CDR1 is MDHEN and CDR2 SYDVKM. The CDR3 runs 14 residues. V lost 5 bases, J lost 2 bases, and 5 bases stayed unmatched. CDR3 sequence: CASSITGENYGYTF. The CDR3 region has the DNA TGTGCCAGCAGTATCACAGGGGAAAACTATGGCTACACCTTC.

V gene TRBV2 combines with J gene TRBJ2-7, with no clear D. The V gene's germline CDR1 is SNHLY and CDR2 FYNNEI. This CDR3 is built from 15 residues. The ends were cut back, 1 base at V and 4 bases at J, with 14 bases in the middle. CDR3 nucleotides: TGTGCCAGCAGTGAAGAACTTCTAGGAATTTACGAGCAGTACTTC. Translating gives CASSEELLGIYEQYF. The full variable domain, rest sourced from reference TRBV2 and TRBJ2-7, is EPEVTQTPSHQVTQMGQEVILRCVPISNHLYFYWYRQILGQKVEFLVSFYNNEISEKSEIFDDQFSVERPDGSNFTLKIRSTKLEDSAMYFCASSEELLGIYEQYFGPGTRLTVT.

CDR3 in DNA: TGTGCCAGCACCCCGGACAGGGAGGGAAACACCATATATTTT. Translated: CASTPDREGNTIYF. This chain connects TRBV27 to TRBJ1-3, with 8 bases identical to TRBD1. The CDR3 consists of 14 residues. Losses at the gene ends were 7 bases for V and 4 bases for J; bases not matched to a gene: 6. CDR1 is MNHEY, CDR2 SMNVEV, per germline (reference sequence).

This clone was observed a single time. This chain connects TRBV7-9 to TRBJ2-2, with D unresolved. Germline lookup yields CDR1 SEHNR and CDR2 FQNEAQ (reference sequence). This CDR3 has 16 amino acids. V lost 6 bases, J lost 0 bases, and 14 bases lay in between. The CDR3 region is CASSRYSLTNTGELFF. CDR3 DNA sequence: TGTGCCAGCAGTAGATACAGCCTTACGAACACCGGGGAGCTGTTTTTT.

V usage is TRBV6-5 and J usage is TRBJ2-5, with 7 bases fitting TRBD2. Trimming took 4 bases from V and 7 from J; bases not matched to a gene: 0. Germline CDR1 reads MNHEY; CDR2 reads SVGAGI. The CDR3 has 11 residues. The CDR3 DNA sequence: TGTGCCAGCAGTTGGGGGGGGACCCAGTACTTC. Protein product: CASSWGGTQYF.

This clone has a single count. The chain uses TRBV18 and TRBJ1-1; weak D call: TRBD1 (6 bases). The CDR3 length is 15 residues. V was trimmed by 1 base and J by 3 bases, leaving 12 bases between them. CDR1 KGHSH and CDR2 LQKENI come from the germline V gene. CDR3 nucleotide sequence: TGTGCCAGCTCACCACGGGGGCGCGAGGACACTGAAGCTTTCTTT. It translates to CASSPRGREDTEAFF.

In this sample, this clone turned up a few times. The chain joins TRBV28 to TRBJ1-1; D might be TRBD1 (6 bases). The CDR3 sequence is 17 residues long. Germline V gives CDR1 MDHEN, CDR2 SYDVKM. The germline V and J ends were trimmed by 5 bases and 6 bases, with 25 bases remaining between them. The CDR3: CASSLPPRTEGFPEAFF. The CDR3 nucleotides read TGTGCCAGCAGTCTCCCGCCTCGGACAGAAGGGTTCCCTGAAGCTTTCTTT.

The V call is TRBV5-6, the J call TRBJ2-5; TRBD1 matches 10 bases. This CDR3 comprises 18 residues. V lost 1 base to trimming and J lost 7 bases; unmatched junction nucleotides: 16. Germline CDR1 SGHDT, CDR2 YYEEEE. The CDR3 coding sequence is TGTGCCAGCAGCTTGCGGACAGGGGGGATTCTCTATCACGGGACCCAGTACTTC. Encoded protein: CASSLRTGGILYHGTQYF.

CDR3 DNA: TGTGCCAGCAGCACACTAGCTTACAAAGAGACCCAGTACTTC. Translating it yields CASSTLAYKETQYF. V usage is TRBV5-8 and J usage is TRBJ2-5, with D perhaps TRBD2 (6 bases). V lost 4 bases and J 3 bases, leaving 13 bases between the germline ends. This CDR3 has 14 amino acids. Germline V gene lookup returns CDR1 SGHTS and CDR2 YDEGEE.

The chain is built from TRBV7-2 and TRBJ2-7; 10 bases are a match to TRBD1. The length of the CDR3 is 15 residues. Germline V gives CDR1 SGHTA, CDR2 FQGNSA. V dropped 5 bases and J dropped 0; count of bases not matched to a gene: 4. The CDR3 protein is CASSNRDRGSYEQYF. For the CDR3, the DNA is TGTGCCAGCAGCAACCGGGACAGGGGCTCCTACGAGCAGTACTTC. Supplemented by reference TRBV7-2 and TRBJ2-7, the full variable domain reads GAGVSQSPSNKVTEKGKDVELRCDPISGHTALYWYRQSLGQGLEFLIYFQGNSAPDKSGLPSDRFSAERTGGSVSTLTIQRTQQEDSAVYLCASSNRDRGSYEQYFGPGTRLTVT.

The CDR3 loop reads CASSGLAGDTGELFF. CDR3 sequence (DNA): TGCGCCAGCAGTGGACTTGCCGGTGACACCGGGGAGCTGTTTTTT. This chain joins TRBV5-1 and TRBJ2-2; maybe TRBD2 (5 bases). This CDR3 comprises 15 residues. V lost 5 bases and J lost 3, with 14 bases in between. Germline loops: CDR1 SGHRS, CDR2 YFSETQ.

This chain connects TRBV5-6 to TRBJ2-2; 11 bases line up with TRBD2. From germline, CDR1 is SGHDT and CDR2 YYEEEE. V lost 5 bases and J lost 4; bases outside the gene matches: 13. The CDR3 has 18 amino acids. In nucleotides, the CDR3 is TGTGCCAGCAGTCTACTAGCGGGAGATGGTCGGGCCACCGGGGAGCTGTTTTTT. Residues: CASSLLAGDGRATGELFF. The full variable domain, its missing parts supplied by reference TRBV5-6 and TRBJ2-2, is DAGVTQSPTHLIKTRGQQVTLRCSPKSGHDTVSWYQQALGQGPQFIFQYYEEEERQRGNFPDRFSGHQFPNYSSELNVNALLLGDSALYLCASSLLAGDGRATGELFFGEGSRLTVL.

This chain links TRBV25-1 with TRBJ2-5; the match to TRBD2 covers 7 bases. Trimming took 5 bases from V and 2 from J; bases not matched to a gene: 5. Germline V gene data show CDR1 as MGHDK and CDR2 as SYGVNS. The CDR3 covers 14 residues. CDR3 bases: TGTGCCAGCAGTCCGTGGGGGGGGCAAGAGACCCAGTACTTC. It specifies CASSPWGGQETQYF.

The rearrangement uses TRBV7-2 and TRBJ2-1; 7 bases are shared with TRBD1. Trimming removed 5 bases from V and 4 bases from J; junction bases left unmatched: 5. Germline loops: CDR1 SGHTA, CDR2 FQGNSA. The CDR3 contains 14 residues. The CDR3 nucleotides are TGTGCCAGCAGCCGTCCACAGGGGTACAATGAGCAGTTCTTC. It yields the protein CASSRPQGYNEQFF.

The genes are TRBV30 and TRBJ2-7; the match to TRBD2 covers 8 bases. Germline V gene data show CDR1 as GTSNPN and CDR2 as SVGIG (reference sequence). The CDR3 is 13 amino acids. Trimming at V came to 4 bases and at J to 3 bases, leaving 5 bases not matched to a gene. The DNA for the CDR3 is TGTGCCTGGACGACTAGCGCTGACTACGAGCAGTACTTC. It encodes CAWTTSADYEQYF.

This clone was recorded only once. V usage is TRBV6-6 and J usage is TRBJ1-4; TRBD1 agrees at 7 bases. The CDR3 sequence is 14 residues long. The V gene's germline CDR1 is MNHNY and CDR2 SVGAGI (reference sequence). Trimming at V came to 6 bases and at J to 2 bases, leaving 3 bases not matched to a gene. As DNA, the CDR3 is TGTGCCAGCAGCGACAGGGCTACTAATGAAAAACTGTTTTTT. It specifies CASSDRATNEKLFF.

This clone was seen a single time. V gene TRBV6-5 combines with J gene TRBJ1-5; TRBD1 is a possible D gene (5 bases). This CDR3 region has 14 residues. Germline-derived CDR1 and CDR2 are MNHEY and SVGAGI. The ends were cut back, 4 bases at V and 1 base at J, with 8 bases in the middle. The CDR3: CASSSGGSNQPQHF. The DNA for the CDR3 is TGTGCCAGCAGTTCTGGGGGGAGCAATCAGCCCCAGCATTTT.

The CDR3 nucleotides read TGTGCCACCAGCCGGACAGGGGGCTCCAATGAGCAGTTCTTC. Protein: CATSRTGGSNEQFF. V is TRBV24-1 and J is TRBJ2-1; 11 positions agree with TRBD1. V lost 7 bases, J lost 6 bases, and 4 bases stayed unmatched. Germline CDR1 KGHDR, CDR2 SFDVKD. The CDR3 loop spans 14 amino acids.

This chain uses TRBV5-1 with TRBJ2-2; 12 bases fit TRBD2. V gave up 3 bases and J gave up 3 bases; unmatched junction bases: 3. From germline, CDR1 is SGHRS and CDR2 YFSETQ. The CDR3 extends over 16 amino acids. The CDR3, as DNA: TGCGCCAGCAGCTACACTAGCGGGGGGTACACCGGGGAGCTGTTTTTT. Residues: CASSYTSGGYTGELFF.

This sequence joins TRBV19 and TRBJ2-7; D gene unclear. CDR1 LNHDA and CDR2 SQIVND come from the germline V gene (reference sequence). Trimming left V 0 bases short and J 3 bases short, with 9 bases between. The CDR3 has 14 residues. CDR3 DNA: TGTGCCAGTAGTATAGATCTAGAAGGCTACGAGCAGTACTTC. Amino acid sequence: CASSIDLEGYEQYF.

This rearrangement joins TRBV28 to TRBJ2-6; D is uncertain. This CDR3 region has 14 residues. Per germline, CDR1 MDHEN and CDR2 SYDVKM. Trimming pared 7 bases from V and 1 base from J, leaving 8 bases between. CDR3 amino acids: CASTPRSGANVLTF. CDR3 bases: TGTGCCAGCACCCCGAGGTCTGGGGCCAACGTCCTGACTTTC.